This is a list of T cell receptor beta chains from one sample in a study of shared clonotypes between healthy human individuals. This table comes from immunoSEQ multiplex PCR, and its TCRdb copy is limited to in-frame clones, with some not included. In the table there are around 1.4 million clones, approximately 98.5% of which are singletons. Sequenced: naive CD4+ T cells sorted from blood. The receptors derive from a man aged 25-45 years in good health. The conserved cysteine and the conserved F or W are not part of the CDR3 here.

J gene	V gene	CDR3 protein
TRBJ1-5	TRBV7-3	ASSPGAYLQGPQH
TRBJ2-7	TRBV7-2	ASSLVLSGFSYEQY
TRBJ1-2	TRBV18	ASSPLEGYNYGYT
TRBJ2-1	TRBV27	ASSQDRGRIVNEQF
TRBJ1-5	TRBV5-5	ASSLAALNQPQH
TRBJ2-6	TRBV7-9	ASSLFPSGANVLT
TRBJ1-5	TRBV15	ATSRETGGNQPQH
TRBJ1-5	TRBV19	ASSIGRVSNQPQH
TRBJ2-5	TRBV27	ASSLVGSKTQY
TRBJ2-2	TRBV6-5	ASGGNTGELF
TRBJ2-5	TRBV21-1	ASSKLRRELGETQY
TRBJ2-6	TRBV7-9	ASSYRGQAVSGANVLT
TRBJ2-5	TRBV7-6	ASSPTKTQY
TRBJ2-7	TRBV28	ASRLVDRGHYEQY
TRBJ2-3	TRBV11-2	ASSTTDTQY
TRBJ2-3	TRBV29-1	SVIGSGGSTDTQY
TRBJ2-7	TRBV4-1	ASSPWDRVGEQY
TRBJ2-1	TRBV7-2	ASSRLAGANEQF
TRBJ2-3	TRBV7-2	ASTLSASGTDTQY
TRBJ2-4	TRBV5-6	ASSSRPLAKNIQY
TRBJ2-6	TRBV7-8	ASSQYGAGANVLT
TRBJ2-5	TRBV2	ASSESEDRRGTQY
TRBJ1-2	TRBV6-5	ASSPPGSYGYT
TRBJ1-4	TRBV6-4	ASNGWGAGEKLF
TRBJ1-4	TRBV11-2	ASSFDRGAEKLF
TRBJ2-5	TRBV5-4	ASSLGTSAQETQY
TRBJ2-2	TRBV10-3	AISGGGNGELF
TRBJ1-1	TRBV28	ASTPNGGAPTEAF
TRBJ2-7	TRBV19	ASSIASGGVLNEQY
TRBJ1-2	TRBV15	ATSRTRTAYGYT
TRBJ2-1	TRBV27	ASSLWRGQGAHNEQF
TRBJ1-2	TRBV5-1	ASSALPSTQGTNYGYT
TRBJ2-3	TRBV28	ASSLTGSYTQY
TRBJ1-2	TRBV6-4	ASNPDRVYGYT
TRBJ2-5	TRBV13	ASSLGAWGGGVETQY
TRBJ2-7	TRBV28	ASRKGGSYEQY
TRBJ2-2	TRBV5-1	ASRPGQTTGELF
TRBJ2-7	TRBV7-8	ASSPSGGRVHEQY
TRBJ1-2	TRBV25-1	ASSEPGHYGYT
TRBJ2-1	TRBV5-1	ASSLEAGGSYNEQF
TRBJ2-2	TRBV5-3	ARSFGGTGNTGELF
TRBJ2-7	TRBV25-1	ASSEGGTGGPHEQY
TRBJ2-7	TRBV9	ASSVGPGISYEQY